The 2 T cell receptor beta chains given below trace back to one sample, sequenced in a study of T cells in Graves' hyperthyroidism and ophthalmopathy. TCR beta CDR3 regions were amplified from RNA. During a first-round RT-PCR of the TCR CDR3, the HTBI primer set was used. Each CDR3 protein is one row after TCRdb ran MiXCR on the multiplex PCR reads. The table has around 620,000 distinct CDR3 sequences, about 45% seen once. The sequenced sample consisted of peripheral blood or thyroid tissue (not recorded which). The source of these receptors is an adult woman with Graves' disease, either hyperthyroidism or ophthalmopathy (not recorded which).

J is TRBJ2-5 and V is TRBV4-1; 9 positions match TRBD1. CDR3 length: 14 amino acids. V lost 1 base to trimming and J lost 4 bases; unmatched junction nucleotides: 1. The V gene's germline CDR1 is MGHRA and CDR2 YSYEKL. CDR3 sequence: CASSQGTGAETQYF. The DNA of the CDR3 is TGCGCCAGCAGCCAAGGGACAGGGGCAGAGACCCAGTACTTC.

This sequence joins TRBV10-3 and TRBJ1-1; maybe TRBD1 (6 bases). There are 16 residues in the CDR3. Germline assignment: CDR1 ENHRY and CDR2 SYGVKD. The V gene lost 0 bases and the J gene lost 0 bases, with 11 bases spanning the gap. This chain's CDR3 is CAISESKGTMNTEAFF. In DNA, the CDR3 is TGTGCCATCAGTGAGTCAAAAGGGACAATGAACACTGAAGCTTTCTTT.